This paragraph covers one T cell receptor (beta chain) sequence. The data were taken from a study of control samples from healthy donors and cancer patients. This CDR3 comprises 16 residues. From germline, CDR1 is SNHLY and CDR2 FYNNEI. The V gene lost 1 base and the J gene lost 8 bases, with 21 bases spanning the gap. TCRdb's table, derived via immunoSEQ multiplex PCR, lists solely in-frame clones and lacks some. The repertoire holds about 150,000 clones, with 85% to 95% as singletons. The rearrangement uses TRBV2 and TRBJ2-7; perhaps TRBD1 as D (6 bases). The receptor's source is a woman under 30 in good health. Sequenced sample: blood. Written as DNA, the CDR3 is TGTGCCAGCAGTGAAGGTTTCGGACAGAGCCTTACGAAGCAGTACTTC. It encodes CASSEGFGQSLTKQYF.